This record concerns one T cell receptor beta chain sequence. This clonotype was counted ten times or more. Its binding antigen is unknown. No much larger clone exists at a distance of one base, and base qualities are not known. cDNA synthesis used template-switch 5'RACE with a primer carrying a 10-nucleotide random unique molecular identifier tagging each TCR transcript. Over 170 million TCR-beta sequences, covering 15-18 subjects, were produced in each sequencing run. The RNeasy kit was used for extraction of total RNA. TCR-beta VDJ regions were amplified with primers for the TCR constant region and the 5'RACE anchor, using the KAPA Real-time Library Amplification kit. A first PCR added sample indexes and Illumina adaptors, after which a second PCR increased the library yield. The roughly 650 bp TCR product was size-selected on a 2% E-gel SizeSelection system after Ampure bead purification. Before pooling, library quality was assessed on a Bioanalyzer, concentration was determined with Qubit, and library quantification was performed with the Kapa Library Quantification kit. An Illumina HiSeq 2500 was used to sequence the libraries paired-end at 2 x 150 bp. To increase sequence diversity, roughly 24-31% phiX was spiked into each library pool. In the paper's pipeline: The quality-filtered reads were processed with the UMI-based MiGEC pipeline, whose error correction step removed more than 80% of the raw TCR sequences. VDJ genes were aligned to IMGT germline references, and clonotypes were defined by unique CDR3 amino acid sequence plus V-J genes. Clonal expansion, Shannon diversity and CDR3 relatedness were evaluated with VDJtools (CalcPairwiseDistances, ClusterSamples), while phylogenetic trees were built in CLCbio workbench. Expanded clones were defined as having at least 8 unique UMIs, based on coefficient-of-variation modelling across technical triplicates. TCRdb reworked the public reads: Q25 trimming with fastp, MiXCR clone assembly, productive beta chains retained. Duplicate CDR3 protein sequences are folded into a single record with the most common DNA and genes. TCRdb's processing, not the authors' own work, is the source of the V and J calls. Here the sample has about 55,000 distinct CDR3 sequences; more than 3% occur a single time. The ten top clones hold roughly 1.5% of the sample.

Unsorted PBMC libraries were generated from 2 million PBMCs stored in RNAlater at -80 °C until RNA extraction. The multiple sclerosis patients were enrolled in a US clinical protocol that evaluated disease progression with magnetic resonance imaging. Peripheral blood was subjected to Ficoll-Hypaque density gradient centrifugation to isolate PBMCs, which were then cryopreserved in liquid nitrogen. Measured from the cysteine to the phenylalanine, the CDR3 is 14 residues long. The read is trimmed to its CDR3 DNA, 42 bases read in frame from base 1. V lost 5 bases and J lost 6 bases; the stretch between them is 19 bases long. The germline V gene (reference sequence) provides CDR1 DFQATT and CDR2 SNEGSKA. The sample comes from a study of neurological immune-mediated disorders (dated by TCRdb to the late 2010s). Context from the whole study: Among the approximately 34 multiple sclerosis patients, relapsing-remitting MS accounted for around 30 and secondary progressive MS accounted for 3. Peripheral blood TCR-beta repertoires from HTLV-I-associated myelopathy (HAM/TSP) patients, multiple sclerosis patients and healthy controls were compared by UMI-based sequencing. The approximately 100 TCR-beta libraries included longitudinal samples, technical triplicates and paired sorted CD4+ and CD8+ T-cell subsets alongside PBMC samples. Of the roughly 68 subjects in the cohort, about 14 were HAM/TSP patients, about 35 were multiple sclerosis patients, and approximately 20 were healthy controls.

Study-wide conclusions, independent of this receptor: Across subjects, expanded clones never shared an identical CDR3 amino acid sequence, which suggests that the TCR-beta repertoires in every group were private. In a phylogenetic analysis, the repertoires of 18 out of 34 MS patients fell into a single cluster of related CDR3 sequences, pointing to a possible signature at the repertoire level. The highest TCR clonal expansion was observed in HAM/TSP patients, whereas the lowest was observed in MS patients, even when compared with healthy controls. The MS cluster was not associated with any clinical or MRI features, and the authors stated that larger cohorts are needed.

The chain links TRBV20-1 with TRBJ2-5; the D gene is perhaps TRBD1, on 5 matching bases. The sequencing input was PBMCs. The TCR sequence derives from a man in his thirties or forties with multiple sclerosis. The CDR3 sequence is CSASRQGTVKTQYF. The DNA reads TGCAGTGCTTCCCGCCAGGGAACGGTGAAGACCCAGTACTTC.